The 28 T cell receptor beta chains given below trace back to one sample, sequenced in a study of T cells expressing NK-cell markers. TCRdb reprocessed the 5' RACE reads and stores each CDR3 protein as one record, lacking DNA. The table lists roughly 380,000 distinct CDR3 sequences. The sequencing sample was made of blood T cells: a sorted CD56 or NKG2C T cell subset, CD4+ or CD8+ T cells, or bulk PBMC T cells (not recorded which). The source is a man aged 18 to 69 in good health.

This chain connects TRBV12-3 or TRBV12-4 to TRBJ1-6; the D gene TCRdb calls, TRBD1, cannot be checked with no DNA. The CDR3 spans 15 residues. The CDR3 is CASSSGQGGYSPLHF.

The J gene is TRBJ1-1, the V gene TRBV7-8. This CDR3 comprises 13 residues. Germline V gives CDR1 SGHVS, CDR2 FQNEAQ. CDR3 sequence: CASSLDGRIKAFF.

The chain carries TRBV6-5 and TRBJ2-3; TCRdb indicates TRBD1, and absent DNA this call remains unverified. CDR1 and CDR2 from the germline V gene are MNHEY and SVGAGI. CDR3 length: 16 residues. The CDR3 spells CASSSGTGGIPDTQYF.

The chain links TRBV29-1 to TRBJ2-3; the TCRdb call, TRBD1, lacks DNA for checking. Per germline, CDR1 SQVTM and CDR2 ANQGSEA. The CDR3 sequence is 14 residues long. The CDR3 sequence: CSVEVGLTLDTQYF.

This chain connects TRBV6-5 to TRBJ1-2. The CDR3 has 15 amino acids. Germline V gene sequence: CDR1 MNHEY, CDR2 SVGAGI. The CDR3 loop is CASSYSWLQPIGYTF.

V usage is TRBV20-1 and J usage is TRBJ2-7; there is no DNA to check the TCRdb D call of TRBD2. CDR1 DFQATT and CDR2 SNEGSKA come from the germline V gene (reference sequence). This CDR3 has 16 amino acids. This CDR3 reads CSAIPFAGGNSYEQYF.

The chain has TRBV2 and TRBJ1-6. This CDR3 spans 15 amino acids. The germline CDR1 and CDR2 sequences are SNHLY and FYNNEI. This CDR3 is CASSEGGARNSPLHF.

This chain joins TRBV7-2 and TRBJ2-7; TCRdb designates TRBD2, a call that cannot be tested without DNA. Germline V gene sequence: CDR1 SGHTA, CDR2 FQGNSA. CDR3 size: 16 residues. CDR3 region: CASSQESSSGVREQYF.

This chain joins TRBV7-2 and TRBJ2-6; TCRdb proposes TRBD1, but this gene call is untestable without DNA. CDR1 is SGHTA, CDR2 FQGNSA, per germline. CDR3 length equals 15 residues. CDR3 amino acids: CASSKDRAGANVLTF.

This chain uses TRBV11-2 with TRBJ2-3; the TRBD1 assignment by TCRdb is unverifiable without DNA. The CDR3 has 16 residues. Germline V gene lookup returns CDR1 SGHAT and CDR2 FQNNGV. CDR3: CASRLQVGDATDTQYF.

This chain joins TRBV19 and TRBJ2-2; TCRdb lists TRBD1, though no DNA is available to test this call. This CDR3 has 14 residues. CDR1 LNHDA and CDR2 SQIVND come from the germline V gene (reference sequence). The CDR3 loop is CASTSGRMTGELFF. Drawing the rest from reference TRBV19 and TRBJ2-2, the complete variable domain is DGGITQSPKYLFRKEGQNVTLSCEQNLNHDAMYWYRQDPGQGLRLIYYSQIVNDFQKGDIAEGYSVSREKKESFPLTVTSAQKNPTAFYLCASTSGRMTGELFFGEGSRLTVL.

The chain uses TRBV5-6 and TRBJ2-7; the TCRdb D gene call, TRBD2, has no DNA to confirm it. Germline V gene lookup returns CDR1 SGHDT and CDR2 YYEEEE. This CDR3 is 14 amino acids long. The CDR3: CASSLAGRAHEQYF.

The chain carries TRBV5-1 and TRBJ2-4; TCRdb's D call of TRBD2 is untestable without DNA. Germline values: CDR1 SGHRS, CDR2 YFSETQ. This CDR3 comprises 16 residues. This chain's CDR3 is CASSATSGLAKNIQYF.

The chain employs TRBV12-3 or TRBV12-4 and TRBJ1-2; TCRdb designates TRBD1, a call that cannot be tested without DNA. The CDR3 extends over 13 amino acids. The CDR3 protein is CASTRGGVSGYTF.

V gene TRBV9 combines with J gene TRBJ2-3; checking the TCRdb D call of TRBD1 is not possible without DNA. The CDR3 totals 14 residues. Germline CDR1 SGDLS, CDR2 YYNGEE. This CDR3 is CASSRTSGSDTQYF.

V gene TRBV7-9 combines with J gene TRBJ2-7; as DNA is missing, the TRBD1 call by TCRdb cannot be tested. Germline CDR1 and CDR2: SEHNR and FQNEAQ (reference sequence). This CDR3 has 16 residues. This CDR3 is CASSPIRTVVAGEQYF.

V and J are TRBV6-2 or TRBV6-3 and TRBJ2-1. From germline, CDR1 is MNHEY and CDR2 SVGEGT. CDR3 length: 11 amino acids. CDR3 in amino acids: CASRLYNEQFF.

This chain joins TRBV13 and TRBJ2-7; there is no DNA to check the TCRdb D call of TRBD2. This CDR3 contains 15 residues. Looked up from germline, CDR1 is PRHDT and CDR2 is FYEKMQ (reference sequence). CDR3 loop: CASSSSGTSRYEQYF.

The gene calls are TRBV19 and TRBJ1-2; absent DNA, TCRdb's TRBD1 call cannot be checked. This CDR3 has 12 residues. Germline values: CDR1 LNHDA, CDR2 SQIVND (reference sequence). The CDR3 here is CASSHRDPGYTF.

The CDR3 protein is CASRSTERGTQYF. The V gene is TRBV12-3 or TRBV12-4, the J gene TRBJ2-3; TCRdb indicates TRBD2, and absent DNA this call remains unverified. The CDR3 spans 13 residues.

The V call is TRBV5-6, the J call TRBJ2-1. Germline-derived CDR1 and CDR2 are SGHDT and YYEEEE. The CDR3 is made up of 13 amino acids. The CDR3 region is CASSFGLYNEQFF.

The V call is TRBV6-1, the J call TRBJ1-2; lacking DNA, the TRBD1 call made by TCRdb goes unchecked. The CDR3 contains 13 residues. Germline values: CDR1 MNHNS, CDR2 SASEGT. CDR3: CASTVIGGVGYTF.

The V call is TRBV6-5, the J call TRBJ1-1. The CDR3 runs 17 residues. Germline V gives CDR1 MNHEY, CDR2 SVGAGI. The CDR3 loop is CASSYGVAGLMNTEAFF.

The V gene is TRBV5-1, the J gene TRBJ2-3; TCRdb gives TRBD1 as the D gene, but with no DNA this cannot be confirmed. Germline CDR1 reads SGHRS; CDR2 reads YFSETQ. CDR3 length: 17 residues. The CDR3 loop reads CASSWPRDRGPTDTQYF.

CDR3 amino acids: CASSLKLGTGRDETQYF. The chain is built from TRBV12-3 or TRBV12-4 and TRBJ2-5; the TCRdb call, TRBD1, lacks DNA for checking. The CDR3 sequence is 17 residues long.

This chain uses TRBV7-2 with TRBJ1-5; TCRdb's D gene call, TRBD1, goes unchecked for lack of DNA. The CDR3 has 13 residues. Germline loops: CDR1 SGHTA, CDR2 FQGNSA. CDR3 sequence reads: CASSAGGSQPQHF. Looking up the rest from reference TRBV7-2 and TRBJ1-5 gives the full variable domain: GAGVSQSPSNKVTEKGKDVELRCDPISGHTALYWYRQSLGQGLEFLIYFQGNSAPDKSGLPSDRFSAERTGGSVSTLTIQRTQQEDSAVYLCASSAGGSQPQHFGDGTRLSIL.

J is TRBJ2-5 and V is TRBV7-8. The CDR3 length is 18 residues. CDR1 SGHVS and CDR2 FQNEAQ come from the germline V gene. Here the CDR3 reads CASSLGYRRRTIQETQYF.

The V gene is TRBV5-1, the J gene TRBJ1-1. CDR1 and CDR2 (germline): SGHRS, YFSETQ. CDR3 size: 15 residues. CDR3: CASHNGGRGDTEAFF.